This T cell receptor (beta chain) is drawn from a study of cytomegalovirus exposure and HLA in healthy donors. Study as a whole: In a previous analysis, 100 million to 140 million unique TCR beta sequences were found from 170 million or so T cells.

Germline-derived CDR1 and CDR2 are GTSNPN and SVGIG (reference sequence). V lost 0 bases and J lost 3, with 8 bases in between. The CDR3 sequence is 14 residues long. This clone occurred a few times. Primers for the PCR totalled 60 Vbeta and 13 Jbeta. Profiling relied on immunoSEQ multiplex PCR, and the TCRdb table lists in-frame clones only, not all of them. The table has about 120,000 clones, less than 90% seen once. This chain uses TRBV30 with TRBJ2-2; possible D gene TRBD2, 5 bases. The sequencing input was PBMCs. The source of this sequence is a man in his fifties or sixties in good health and CMV-seronegative. Here the CDR3 DNA reads TGTGCCTGGAGTGTACGGGGTTACACCGGGGAGCTGTTTTTT. Protein sequence: CAWSVRGYTGELFF.